This record covers a single TCR beta chain. The sample belongs to a study of blood T cell repertoires in COVID-19. Study as a whole: Sites in the United States, Italy and Spain provided acute and convalescent COVID-19 samples. The analysed material was cDNA or gDNA that came from T cells, B-cell-depleted T cells, or PBMCs.

In the original workflow: Nucleated cell counts were estimated from reference gene primer amplification. Sequencing used immunoSEQ multiplex PCR; TCRdb keeps in-frame clones, though not all of them. The DNA gave D and trimming, while V, J and clone size come from that table. The table shows some 190,000 clones, with about 88% occurring only once. V shed 4 bases, J shed 3 bases, and the junction held 5 bases outside the gene matches. The CDR3 extends over 14 amino acids. Germline V gene data show CDR1 as SGHRS and CDR2 as YFSETQ. This sequence joins TRBV5-1 and TRBJ2-5; TRBD2 matches 8 bases. The sequencing sample was made of peripheral blood. The TCR was taken from a woman of 80 years or more with acute or convalescent COVID-19. The CDR3, as DNA: TGCGCCAGCAGCACAAATAGCGGGGAAGAGACCCAGTACTTC. Protein sequence: CASSTNSGEETQYF.